The source of this TCR beta chain is a study of cytomegalovirus exposure and HLA in healthy donors. The PCR contained 60 Vbeta and 13 Jbeta primers. The protocol was immunoSEQ multiplex PCR, while the TCRdb copy is restricted to in-frame clones and leaves out a portion. Of about 84,000 clones listed, around 66% are singletons. Sequenced: PBMCs. This clonotype was sampled from a woman in her forties in good health and CMV-seropositive.

The CDR3 bases are TGCGCCAGCAGCCAAGGCGGACTAAGAGGCACCTACGAGCAGTACTTC. As protein: CASSQGGLRGTYEQYF. J is TRBJ2-7 and V is TRBV4-1; possible D gene TRBD2, 6 bases. Germline V gene lookup returns CDR1 MGHRA and CDR2 YSYEKL. The ends were cut back, 1 base at V and 2 bases at J, with 15 bases in the middle. The length of the CDR3 is 16 residues.